The following is a T cell receptor (beta chain) sequence with its context. As yet, its antigen is unknown. This sample was included in a study of PD-1 blockade in classical Hodgkin lymphoma. The overall study: Administration of nivolumab to patients was at 3 mg/kg intravenously every 2 weeks. Study findings and constraints: Only CD4+ TCR diversity, not CD8+, had risen significantly by C4D1.

The assay was immunoSEQ multiplex PCR, and TCRdb's table has in-frame clones only and misses some. The sample contains around 26,000 clones, approximately 79% of which appear only once. Time point in this sample: cycle 4 day 1 (C4D1), after more than five weeks of nivolumab. All patients relapsed after autologous stem cell transplantation, and brentuximab vedotin exposure varied. Investigators isolated CD4+ T cells from thawed PBMCs through magnetic negative selection. This CDR3 has 14 residues. The V end was cut by 4 bases, the J end by 2 bases, with 10 bases between. The specimen was CD4+ T cells from blood, collected before the fourth cycle of nivolumab. V usage is TRBV5-3 and J usage is TRBJ2-1; D may be TRBD1 (6 bases). TRBV5-3 is an ORF for which the function is uncertain. The TCR originated in a human donor with classical Hodgkin lymphoma. CDR3 region: CARSPQGPYNEQFF. DNA for the CDR3: TGTGCCAGAAGCCCGCAGGGGCCCTACAATGAGCAGTTCTTC.